The clone carrying this T cell receptor beta chain has only one observation. What it recognizes is unknown. Every contributor of samples was a Caucasian grown-up residing in Nashville, Tennessee. Memory CD4+ cells were the fraction left after CD45RA+ naive selection. The data were obtained in a study of shared clonotypes between healthy human individuals. Findings and caveats of the study: The small donor group covered limited genetic and exposure diversity. Memory subsets generally showed smaller estimated richness than naive subsets did.

In germline, CDR1 is LGHNA, CDR2 YSLEER. Trimming took off 0 bases at V and 2 bases at J, with 8 bases between the two ends. This CDR3 has 14 amino acids. The data were produced by immunoSEQ multiplex PCR, yet TCRdb's version contains in-frame clones alone and is incomplete. Counted here are around 2,000,000 clones, 95% occurring once; the ten biggest clones make up 0.13%. The chain employs TRBV4-3 and TRBJ2-7; D unresolved. The receptor was derived from a man aged 18 to 35 in good health. Sequenced input: naive CD4+ T cells sorted from blood. Subset: CD45RA+ positively selected. CDR3 in DNA: TGCGCCAGCAGCCAAGAACAGACAACCTACGAGCAGTACTTC. It yields the protein CASSQEQTTYEQYF.